This T cell receptor (beta chain) came from a study of control samples from healthy donors and cancer patients. Sequencing was performed with immunoSEQ multiplex PCR; in TCRdb, only in-frame clones are kept and a portion is missing. The sample lists some 90,000 clones; roughly nine tenths were seen once. This CDR3 has 16 residues. Germline V gives CDR1 LGHNA, CDR2 YSLEER. Between the trimmed V and J ends, which lost 1 base and 5 bases, there was a span of 14 bases. This receptor was obtained from a woman in her forties or fifties in good health. The chain carries TRBV4-3 and TRBJ2-2, with D possibly TRBD2 on 6 matching bases. Input material: blood. The CDR3 DNA follows: TGCGCCAGCAGCCAAGGACTTGCTCGGGGGACCGGGGAGCTGTTTTTT. This sequence encodes CASSQGLARGTGELFF.